The 2 T cell receptor beta chains given below trace back to one sample, sequenced in a study of blood T cell repertoires in COVID-19. Data came from immunoSEQ multiplex PCR; TCRdb stores just in-frame clones and leaves some out. The sample carries about 400,000 clones, about 85% recorded once. The sample taken for sequencing was PBMCs or T cells enriched from blood (not recorded which). These receptors were obtained from a woman between 18 and 29 years old with acute COVID-19.

Details on this clone: The sample holds other DNA sequences that translate to the same CDR3. The CDR3, as DNA: TGTGCCAGTAGTATAGGAGGAAGAGGGAATGAGCAGTTCTTC. This codes for CASSIGGRGNEQFF. The chain combines TRBV19 with TRBJ2-1, with D possibly matching TRBD2 (5 bases). The CDR3 length is 14 residues. V gave up 1 base and J gave up 7 bases, with 11 bases separating them. The germline gives CDR1 LNHDA, CDR2 SQIVND (reference sequence).

The chain links TRBV6-1 to TRBJ1-1, with TRBD1 identical over 9 bases. The ends lost 0 bases at V and 11 bases at J; junction bases unmatched: 16. The CDR3 length is 17 residues. Germline lookup yields CDR1 MNHNS and CDR2 SASEGT. As DNA, the CDR3 is TGTGCCAGCAGTGAAGCGATCAGGGCACAGGGGGCTATATCGGCTTTCTTT. Residues: CASSEAIRAQGAISAFF.